This passage covers 22 T cell receptor beta chains from one sample sequenced in a study of shared clonotypes between healthy human individuals (dated by TCRdb to 2018 to 2021). For the CD8 naive samples, CD45RO-negative cells were positively selected for CCR7, yielding a CD45RA+CCR7+ population from which TemRA cells were excluded. Library method: the immunoSEQ multiplex PCR assay. TCRdb took this table from immuneACCESS and kept in-frame rearrangements with V and J called. Such tables lack part of the clones; where checked against another copy, unresolved V genes explain under half of the gap, and the rest is unexplained. The table for this sample lists a few million clones; around 93% of them were counted only once. Less than 2% of the sample is held by the ten biggest clonotypes. Material: naive CD8+ T cells from PBMCs. The intended sense of this specimen's cell subset or site label: CD45RA+CCR7+. The receptors were gathered from a man aged 18 to 30 in good health. Some clones in this sample may be carry-over from other donors' samples.

The CDR3 sequence: CASSFGTSYNEQFF. The DNA of the CDR3 is TGTGCCAGCAGCTTCGGGACCTCCTACAATGAGCAGTTCTTC. The chain joins TRBV11-3 to TRBJ2-1; D is tentatively TRBD1 or TRBD2 (5 bases each). V was shortened by 3 bases and J by 0 bases, with 6 bases between the two germline ends. Per germline, CDR1 SGHNT and CDR2 YENEEA. The length of the CDR3 is 14 residues. The full variable domain, its missing parts supplied by reference TRBV11-3 and TRBJ2-1, is EAGVVQSPRYKIIEKKQPVAFWCNPISGHNTLYWYLQNLGQGPELLIRYENEEAVDDSQLPKDRFSAERLKGVDSTLKIQPAELGDSAVYLCASSFGTSYNEQFFGPGTRLTVL.

The table lists this clone with a count of one. The gene calls are TRBV28 and TRBJ2-1, with TRBD2 identical over 9 bases. Germline V gives CDR1 MDHEN, CDR2 SYDVKM. This CDR3 spans 16 amino acids. The junction had 13 bases not matched to a gene; V was cut back by 3 bases and J by 10 bases. The CDR3, as DNA: TGTGCCAGCAGTTTCGGGTGGCGGGAGGGCGTCCAAGAGCAGTTCTTC. Translating gives CASSFGWREGVQEQFF.

V is TRBV2 and J is TRBJ2-7; the D gene is possibly TRBD1 (5 bases). Between the trimmed V and J ends, which lost 6 bases and 5 bases, there was a span of 20 bases. Germline lookup yields CDR1 SNHLY and CDR2 FYNNEI. The CDR3 spans 15 residues. The DNA for the CDR3 is TGTGCCAGCAGACTGCCGGACGGACAAAGGGACGAGCAGTACTTC. Its translation: CASRLPDGQRDEQYF.

The chain couples TRBV27 to TRBJ2-1, with D possibly TRBD2 on 5 matching bases. The CDR3 has 12 residues. The germline gives CDR1 MNHEY, CDR2 SMNVEV (reference sequence). V dropped 10 bases and J dropped 0 bases, with 7 bases sitting between them. Here the CDR3 DNA reads TGTGCCATCCGGGGCTCCTACAATGAGCAGTTCTTC. Its translation: CAIRGSYNEQFF.

The chain is built from TRBV4-1 and TRBJ1-4; D is ambiguous. Germline V lookup: CDR1 MGHRA, CDR2 YSYEKL. Trimming stripped 1 base from V and 7 bases from J, with 13 bases between. The CDR3 is 15 residues long. The DNA for the CDR3 is TGCGCCAGCAGCCAAGCACGGGCCGTTGGTGAAAAACTGTTTTTT. This sequence encodes CASSQARAVGEKLFF.

The genes are TRBV19 and TRBJ1-2; 10 bases are a match to TRBD1. The CDR3 length is 15 residues. The germline V gene encodes CDR1 LNHDA and CDR2 SQIVND (reference sequence). The trim removed 5 bases at V and 4 bases at J, leaving 7 bases unmatched. CDR3 nucleotide sequence: TGTGCCAGTAGTGGGGGGACAGGGGCCTTCTATGGCTACACCTTC. Its translation is CASSGGTGAFYGYTF.

The J gene is TRBJ2-3, the V gene TRBV28; D is unresolved. The germline V and J ends were trimmed by 1 base and 1 base, with 6 bases remaining between them. The CDR3 is made up of 14 amino acids. The germline gives CDR1 MDHEN, CDR2 SYDVKM. CDR3 amino acids: CASSLLRRTDTQYF. The CDR3 bases are TGTGCCAGCAGTTTATTGCGGCGCACAGATACGCAGTATTTT.

The CDR3 is CASSSRARGTSYNEQFF. CDR3 sequence (DNA): TGTGCCAGCAGTTCCCGAGCGAGGGGGACCTCCTACAATGAGCAGTTCTTC. This chain uses TRBV28 with TRBJ2-1; D may be TRBD1 (6 bases). V shed 4 bases and J shed 0 bases, with 16 bases lying between them. The germline V gene has CDR1 MDHEN and CDR2 SYDVKM. This CDR3 spans 17 amino acids.

The CDR3 is CASRRGGVKETQYF. DNA of the CDR3: TGTGCCAGCAGGCGGGGAGGGGTTAAAGAGACCCAGTACTTC. The chain carries TRBV28 and TRBJ2-5; 7 bases are shared with TRBD2. Germline trimming cut 6 bases from V and 3 bases from J; bases unmatched to any gene: 7. From germline, CDR1 is MDHEN and CDR2 SYDVKM. The CDR3 extends over 14 amino acids.

To note about this clone: At the DNA level, this CDR3 is encoded by other sequences in the same sample as well. The chain employs TRBV27 and TRBJ2-3; D not resolved. The CDR3 is 13 amino acids. The V gene's germline CDR1 is MNHEY and CDR2 SMNVEV (reference sequence). V gave up 3 bases and J gave up 4 bases, with 8 bases separating them. CDR3 protein: CASSFLLADTQYF. In DNA form, the CDR3 reads TGTGCCAGCAGTTTCCTCCTTGCAGATACGCAGTATTTT.

About this clone: The sample contains more than one DNA sequence encoding this CDR3. V usage is TRBV27 and J usage is TRBJ2-1, with 12 positions matching TRBD2. Trimming removed 3 bases from V and 5 bases from J; junction bases left unmatched: 2. The CDR3 runs 15 residues. Per germline, CDR1 MNHEY and CDR2 SMNVEV (reference sequence). CDR3 nucleotides: TGTGCCAGCAGTTTCCGACTAGCGGGGGACAATGAGCAGTTCTTC. This gives the protein CASSFRLAGDNEQFF.

The rearrangement uses TRBV7-6 and TRBJ2-6, with no clear D. The V end was cut by 1 base, the J end by 3 bases, with 10 bases between. Germline CDR1 reads SGHVS; CDR2 reads FNYEAQ. The CDR3 consists of 16 residues. The CDR3 sequence: CASSLGLGSGANVLTF. CDR3 DNA sequence: TGTGCCAGCAGCTTAGGCCTCGGTAGTGGGGCCAACGTCCTGACTTTC.

The rearrangement joins TRBV28 to TRBJ2-7, with D unclear. Trimming took off 7 bases at V and 2 bases at J, with 15 bases between the two ends. Germline V gene lookup returns CDR1 MDHEN and CDR2 SYDVKM. The CDR3 is made up of 14 amino acids. As DNA, the CDR3 is TGTGCCAGCACCATTGGGCGGTCCACCTACGAGCAGTACTTC. The encoded protein is CASTIGRSTYEQYF.

This clone occurred once. The gene calls are TRBV5-4 and TRBJ2-6; 7 bases are shared with TRBD2. Per germline, CDR1 SGHNT and CDR2 YYREEE (reference sequence). CDR3 size: 17 residues. Germline trimming cut 7 bases from V and 2 bases from J; bases unmatched to any gene: 12. CDR3 sequence reads: CASHRRQREPGANVLTF. The CDR3 nucleotides are TGTGCCAGCCACAGAAGGCAGCGGGAACCTGGGGCCAACGTCCTGACTTTC.

The V and J genes are TRBV6-1 and TRBJ2-3, with TRBD2 matching 8 bases. The CDR3 covers 19 residues. V lost 2 bases to trimming and J lost 3 bases; unmatched junction nucleotides: 16. CDR1 is MNHNS, CDR2 SASEGT, per germline. CDR3 sequence reads: CASSENPGGVAGTTDTQYF. CDR3 nucleotide sequence: TGTGCCAGCAGTGAAAACCCCGGGGGGGTAGCGGGGACGACAGATACGCAGTATTTT.

The CDR3 spells CASSWGGRNEQFF. For the CDR3, the DNA is TGTGCCAGCAGTTGGGGCGGGAGGAATGAGCAGTTCTTC. The chain links TRBV27 to TRBJ2-1; 8 bases are a match to TRBD2. V was pared by 4 bases and J by 7 bases, with 3 bases of the junction left unmatched. Germline V gene sequence: CDR1 MNHEY, CDR2 SMNVEV (reference sequence). This CDR3 spans 13 amino acids.

The sample holds one count of this clone. The sample contains more than one DNA sequence encoding this CDR3. The chain carries TRBV27 and TRBJ2-2; D is unresolved. V was pared by 5 bases and J by 0 bases, with 7 bases between. This CDR3 is built from 14 residues. Germline CDR1 and CDR2: MNHEY and SMNVEV (reference sequence). The CDR3 DNA sequence: TGTGCCAGCAGTCTTGCAGCGAACACCGGGGAGCTGTTTTTT. This encodes CASSLAANTGELFF.

The chain couples TRBV10-3 to TRBJ1-2; the D gene is possibly TRBD1 (5 bases). V lost 4 bases to trimming and J lost 4 bases, with 16 bases between them. This CDR3 is built from 15 residues. Per germline, CDR1 ENHRY and CDR2 SYGVKD. DNA of the CDR3: TGTGCCATCAGTGGGACATCCTCTCGGTTCTATGGCTACACCTTC. It yields the protein CAISGTSSRFYGYTF.

This clone has just one count. J is TRBJ2-3 and V is TRBV28; 10 bases line up with TRBD1. Losses at the gene ends were 2 bases for V and 0 bases for J; bases not matched to a gene: 5. Germline CDR1 and CDR2: MDHEN and SYDVKM. The CDR3 has 17 residues. CDR3 in amino acids: CASSLRDRGRSTDTQYF. CDR3 DNA sequence: TGTGCCAGCAGTTTAAGGGACAGGGGCCGAAGCACAGATACGCAGTATTTT.

The J gene is TRBJ2-7, the V gene TRBV6-6; D remains ambiguous. CDR3 length: 14 residues. Trimming left V 0 bases short and J 0 bases short, with 6 bases between. CDR1 is MNHNY, CDR2 SVGAGI, per germline (reference sequence). The CDR3: CASSYSTPSYEQYF. The CDR3 nucleotides read TGTGCCAGCAGTTACTCGACACCCTCCTACGAGCAGTACTTC.

The J gene is TRBJ2-7, the V gene TRBV7-6, with TRBD2 matching over 9 bases. The CDR3 runs to 15 residues. The germline V gene has CDR1 SGHVS and CDR2 FNYEAQ. The J segment lost 0 bases and the V segment lost 2 bases, leaving 2 bases of the junction unmatched. CDR3 residues: CASSLLAGRSYEQYF. DNA for the CDR3: TGTGCCAGCAGCTTACTAGCGGGACGCTCCTACGAGCAGTACTTC.

The chain uses TRBV2 and TRBJ2-1, with D unresolved. This CDR3 has 10 amino acids. Trimming shortened V by 5 bases and J by 9 bases, and 5 bases separated the two germline ends. Germline values: CDR1 SNHLY, CDR2 FYNNEI. CDR3 coding DNA: TGTGCCAGCAGTATGGGTGAGCAGTTCTTC. This translates into CASSMGEQFF.